This TCR beta chain originates from a study of molecular identifiers for immune sequencing clone quantification. About the study: Sequencing covered four of five parts into which replicate RNA from approximately 22,000 or 94,000 naive CD8 cells was split.

Overall study findings and caveats: Clones that exceeded 20 RNA copies held over 99% of effector molecules, yet under 1% in naive cells.

Between the trimmed V and J ends, which lost 5 bases and 5 bases, there was a span of 16 bases. The CDR3 loop spans 14 amino acids. Germline assignment: CDR1 MNHEY and CDR2 SVGEGT. Libraries from naive CD8 cells were generated from about 20,000 to 1,000,000 sorted cells (with 10%, 30% or 50% RNA). With listed TCR primers and previously described methods, bulk TCR libraries were prepared. From the PCR reads, TCRdb called clonotypes with MiXCR, one entry per CDR3 protein. In the table there are hundreds of thousands of distinct CDR3 sequences, about a quarter of which are singletons. This clonotype has a handful of counts. Its target is not known.

The chain carries TRBV6-2 or TRBV6-3 and TRBJ2-7; tentative D call: TRBD2 (6 bases). Sequenced input: naive CD8+ T cells from blood, with Jurkat cell RNA spiked in. Stated subset: FACS-sorted CD8+CD4-CCR7+CD45RA+ naive T cells. The receptor was isolated from a human donor in good health. Some libraries in this study had Jurkat cell RNA spiked in. The CDR3 loop reads CASSTRDSVDEQYF. The CDR3 DNA reads as TGTGCCAGCAGTACCCGGGACTCCGTAGACGAGCAGTACTTC.